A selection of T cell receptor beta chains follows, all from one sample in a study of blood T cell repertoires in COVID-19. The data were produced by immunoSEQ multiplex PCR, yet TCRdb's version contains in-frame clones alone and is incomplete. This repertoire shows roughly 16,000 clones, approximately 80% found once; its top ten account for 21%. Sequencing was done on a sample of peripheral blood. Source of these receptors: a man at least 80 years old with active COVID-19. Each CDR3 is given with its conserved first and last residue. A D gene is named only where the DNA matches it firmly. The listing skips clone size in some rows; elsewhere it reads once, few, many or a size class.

CDR3 DNA: TGTGCCAGCAGCCCGGTCCCGGGACAGGGGGCGCGCTACGAGCAGTACTTC
CDR3 protein: CASSPVPGQGARYEQYF
D gene: TRBD1
V gene: TRBV28
clone size: NA
J gene: TRBJ2-7

CDR3 DNA: TGTGCCAGCATCAAAATGTCTAGGGGAAGAACCGGGGAGCTGTTTTTT
CDR3 protein: CASIKMSRGRTGELFF
D gene: NA
V gene: TRBV5-8
clone size: NA
J gene: TRBJ2-2

CDR3 DNA: TGCGCCAGCAGCCCGTCCCCGGGTTCTGGAAACACCATATATTTT
CDR3 protein: CASSPSPGSGNTIYF
D gene: NA
V gene: TRBV4-3
clone size: NA
J gene: TRBJ1-3

CDR3 DNA: TGCGCCAGCAGCTTGGGTGGCGGAAGTCTGTACAATGAGCAGTTCTTC
CDR3 protein: CASSLGGGSLYNEQFF
D gene: NA
V gene: TRBV5-1
clone size: once
J gene: TRBJ2-1

CDR3 DNA: TGTGCCTGGAGTGTACAGGGAGACTACGAGCAGTACTTC
CDR3 protein: CAWSVQGDYEQYF
D gene: NA
V gene: TRBV30
clone size: NA
J gene: TRBJ2-7

CDR3 DNA: TGTGCCAGCCGGGACAGGGAATACGAGCAGTACTTC
CDR3 protein: CASRDREYEQYF
D gene: TRBD1
V gene: TRBV27
clone size: NA
J gene: TRBJ2-7

CDR3 DNA: TGTGCCAGCAGTTACGGCGGTTACAATGAGCAGTTCTTC
CDR3 protein: CASSYGGYNEQFF
D gene: NA
V gene: TRBV6-5
clone size: NA
J gene: TRBJ2-1

CDR3 DNA: TGTGCCAGCTCACCACTCGAGTTCCATGAGCAGTTCTTC
CDR3 protein: CASSPLEFHEQFF
D gene: NA
V gene: TRBV18
clone size: NA
J gene: TRBJ2-1

CDR3 DNA: TGTGCCAGCAGCCCTAGACTGGCCCTCGGCACAGATACGCAGTATTTT
CDR3 protein: CASSPRLALGTDTQYF
D gene: NA
V gene: TRBV5-4
clone size: NA
J gene: TRBJ2-3

CDR3 DNA: TGTGCCAGCAGTACAGGGTTCGGGGCCAACGTCCTGACTTTC
CDR3 protein: CASSTGFGANVLTF
D gene: NA
V gene: TRBV28
clone size: once
J gene: TRBJ2-6

CDR3 DNA: TGTGCCAGCAGCACTTCAAATCAGCCCCAGCATTTT
CDR3 protein: CASSTSNQPQHF
D gene: NA
V gene: TRBV28
clone size: NA
J gene: TRBJ1-5

CDR3 DNA: TGTGCCTGGAGTAACCGCCCGACAGGGAAGAGCAATCAGCCCCAGCATTTT
CDR3 protein: CAWSNRPTGKSNQPQHF
D gene: TRBD1
V gene: TRBV30
clone size: NA
J gene: TRBJ1-5

CDR3 DNA: TGTGCCTGGGCATTGGGGGGGACTAGCGAGGAGCAGTACTTC
CDR3 protein: CAWALGGTSEEQYF
D gene: TRBD2
V gene: TRBV30
clone size: NA
J gene: TRBJ2-7

CDR3 DNA: TGTGCCAGCTCGCTGTCGGGACAGAACTATGGCTACACCTTC
CDR3 protein: CASSLSGQNYGYTF
D gene: TRBD1
V gene: TRBV18
clone size: medium-sized
J gene: TRBJ1-2

CDR3 DNA: TGTGCCAGCAGCGCAGTCTACGAGCAGTACTTC
CDR3 protein: CASSAVYEQYF
D gene: NA
V gene: TRBV11-2
clone size: NA
J gene: TRBJ2-7

CDR3 DNA: TGTGCCACCAGTCTACCTGGGGCCCCATACAATGAGCAGTTCTTC
CDR3 protein: CATSLPGAPYNEQFF
D gene: NA
V gene: TRBV24-1
clone size: NA
J gene: TRBJ2-1

CDR3 DNA: TGTGCCAGCAGTTCCCCGGGGGGCCGCACTGAAGCTTTCTTT
CDR3 protein: CASSSPGGRTEAFF
D gene: NA
V gene: TRBV28
clone size: NA
J gene: TRBJ1-1

CDR3 DNA: TGTGCCAGCAGCCCGGGACTAGCGGGAACAGATACGCAGTATTTT
CDR3 protein: CASSPGLAGTDTQYF
D gene: TRBD2
V gene: TRBV6-4
clone size: once
J gene: TRBJ2-3

CDR3 DNA: TGTGCCACCCAGCGACCTGGGGCCAACGTCCTGACTTTC
CDR3 protein: CATQRPGANVLTF
D gene: NA
V gene: TRBV6-5
clone size: few
J gene: TRBJ2-6

CDR3 DNA: TGTGCCAGTAAGGCGGGAGAAGAGACCCAGTACTTC
CDR3 protein: CASKAGEETQYF
D gene: TRBD2
V gene: TRBV19
clone size: NA
J gene: TRBJ2-5

CDR3 DNA: TGTGCCAGCAGTTACTCGGTCTGGGAACCAGGGGGATACAATGAGCAGTTCTTC
CDR3 protein: CASSYSVWEPGGYNEQFF
D gene: TRBD1
V gene: TRBV6-2/TRBV6-3
clone size: NA
J gene: TRBJ2-1

CDR3 DNA: TGTGCCAGCAGCTTAGGTGGGCAGGGGGCTCGGTACTATGGCTACACCTTC
CDR3 protein: CASSLGGQGARYYGYTF
D gene: TRBD1
V gene: TRBV7-2
clone size: NA
J gene: TRBJ1-2

CDR3 DNA: TGTGCCAGCTCGACGGAACTAGCGGGAGGCCCCGGGGAGCTGTTTTTT
CDR3 protein: CASSTELAGGPGELFF
D gene: TRBD2
V gene: TRBV6-4
clone size: NA
J gene: TRBJ2-2

CDR3 DNA: TGTGCCAGCAGTTCGCAGGCTAACTATGGCTACACCTTC
CDR3 protein: CASSSQANYGYTF
D gene: NA
V gene: TRBV28
clone size: NA
J gene: TRBJ1-2

CDR3 DNA: TGCGCCAGCAGCCTACAGTATGACACCGGGGAGCTGTTTTTT
CDR3 protein: CASSLQYDTGELFF
D gene: NA
V gene: TRBV4-3
clone size: NA
J gene: TRBJ2-2

CDR3 DNA: TGTGCCAGCACGCCAGGGAAGGCGGATACGCAGTATTTT
CDR3 protein: CASTPGKADTQYF
D gene: NA
V gene: TRBV2
clone size: NA
J gene: TRBJ2-3

CDR3 DNA: TGTGCCAGCAGCCCCGGGACAGGGACTCTCTACGAGCAGTACTTC
CDR3 protein: CASSPGTGTLYEQYF
D gene: TRBD1
V gene: TRBV7-9
clone size: few
J gene: TRBJ2-7

CDR3 DNA: TGTGCCAGCAGCCAAGATGGGGGTCCGGGACTAGCGGGAGGAGGGGTCTTC
CDR3 protein: CASSQDGGPGLAGGGVF
D gene: TRBD2
V gene: TRBV4-2
clone size: NA
J gene: TRBJ2-1

CDR3 DNA: TGTGCCAGCAGACGCCAAGGCAGGGGCCGGGACGAGCAGTACTTC
CDR3 protein: CASRRQGRGRDEQYF
D gene: NA
V gene: TRBV7-9
clone size: NA
J gene: TRBJ2-7

CDR3 DNA: TGTGCCTGGAGAGCTCTGGACATCCTGAACACTGAAGCTTTCTTT
CDR3 protein: CAWRALDILNTEAFF
D gene: NA
V gene: TRBV30
clone size: NA
J gene: TRBJ1-1

CDR3 DNA: TGTGCCAGCAGTCCCGGACTAGCGGGAGACTGGTACCAAGAGACCCAGTACTTC
CDR3 protein: CASSPGLAGDWYQETQYF
D gene: TRBD2
V gene: TRBV27
clone size: NA
J gene: TRBJ2-5

CDR3 DNA: TGTGCCAGCAGCCAAGATACGAGACTAGCGAGGGAGACCCAGTACTTC
CDR3 protein: CASSQDTRLARETQYF
D gene: TRBD2
V gene: TRBV14
clone size: NA
J gene: TRBJ2-5

CDR3 DNA: TGTGCCAGCAGCTTAGGGCTAGCCTCCTCCGAGACCCAGTACTTC
CDR3 protein: CASSLGLASSETQYF
D gene: NA
V gene: TRBV7-8
clone size: NA
J gene: TRBJ2-5

CDR3 DNA: TGCAGCGTTGGTCCCGTGACAGCGAATGAGCAGTTCTTC
CDR3 protein: CSVGPVTANEQFF
D gene: NA
V gene: TRBV29-1
clone size: NA
J gene: TRBJ2-1

CDR3 DNA: TGTGCCAGCAGCCGCGGGACTAGCGGGAGTCTCCGACAAGAGACCCAGTACTTC
CDR3 protein: CASSRGTSGSLRQETQYF
D gene: TRBD2
V gene: TRBV4-2
clone size: NA
J gene: TRBJ2-5

CDR3 DNA: TGTGCCAGCGGACTAGCGGGAGGTGAGACCCAGTACTTC
CDR3 protein: CASGLAGGETQYF
D gene: TRBD2
V gene: TRBV5-4
clone size: NA
J gene: TRBJ2-5

CDR3 DNA: TGTGCCACCAGCTCTACAGGAGTCGGTGAAAAACTGTTTTTT
CDR3 protein: CATSSTGVGEKLFF
D gene: NA
V gene: TRBV15
clone size: NA
J gene: TRBJ1-4

CDR3 DNA: TGCAGTGCGAAGGGGCCTTCTCTGTTCTTC
CDR3 protein: CSAKGPSLFF
D gene: NA
V gene: TRBV20-1
clone size: once
J gene: TRBJ2-1

CDR3 DNA: TGCGCCAGCAGCTTGCCCGCGGGGGGACCAGAGACCCAGTACTTC
CDR3 protein: CASSLPAGGPETQYF
D gene: TRBD2
V gene: TRBV5-1
clone size: NA
J gene: TRBJ2-5

CDR3 DNA: TGCGCCAGCAGTGAGTCTTCGGGGTTCTATGGCTACACCTTC
CDR3 protein: CASSESSGFYGYTF
D gene: NA
V gene: TRBV10-2
clone size: NA
J gene: TRBJ1-2

CDR3 DNA: TGTGCCAGCAGTAGCGACAGGGGGGATTCCTACAATGAGCAGTTCTTC
CDR3 protein: CASSSDRGDSYNEQFF
D gene: TRBD1
V gene: TRBV6-6
clone size: NA
J gene: TRBJ2-1

CDR3 DNA: TGCGCCAGCAGCTTAGGCGGACAGACTAATTACGAGCAGTACTTC
CDR3 protein: CASSLGGQTNYEQYF
D gene: NA
V gene: TRBV5-1
clone size: NA
J gene: TRBJ2-7

CDR3 DNA: TGTGCCAGCAGCCAACCTGTTTCTGGAAACACCATATATTTT
CDR3 protein: CASSQPVSGNTIYF
D gene: NA
V gene: TRBV3-1/TRBV3-2
clone size: few
J gene: TRBJ1-3

CDR3 DNA: TGTGCCAGCAGCCAAGATAAGTTGGCGGTCTGCACAGATACGCAGTATTTT
CDR3 protein: CASSQDKLAVCTDTQYF
D gene: NA
V gene: TRBV3-1/TRBV3-2
clone size: NA
J gene: TRBJ2-3

CDR3 DNA: TGTGCCAGCAGTTACTCGGCCAGGGGCCAGGGTGAGCAGTTCTTC
CDR3 protein: CASSYSARGQGEQFF
D gene: NA
V gene: TRBV6-5
clone size: NA
J gene: TRBJ2-1

CDR3 DNA: TGTGCCAGTAGTTCCGGGACACCGATCTATGGCTACACCTTC
CDR3 protein: CASSSGTPIYGYTF
D gene: NA
V gene: TRBV19
clone size: NA
J gene: TRBJ1-2

CDR3 DNA: TGTGCCAGCAGTTATGGGAGTCAATCCCAAGCCAAAAACATTCAGTACTTC
CDR3 protein: CASSYGSQSQAKNIQYF
D gene: NA
V gene: TRBV6-2/TRBV6-3
clone size: NA
J gene: TRBJ2-4

CDR3 DNA: TGTGCCAGCCGATCGGGACAGGGTGAGACCACTGAAGCTTTCTTT
CDR3 protein: CASRSGQGETTEAFF
D gene: TRBD1
V gene: TRBV27
clone size: NA
J gene: TRBJ1-1

CDR3 DNA: TGTGCCAGATTAAAAGGGGGCGGGGGGAATTCACCCCTCCACTTT
CDR3 protein: CARLKGGGGNSPLHF
D gene: TRBD1
V gene: TRBV27
clone size: NA
J gene: TRBJ1-6

CDR3 DNA: TGTGCCAGCAGCTTCACAGGGCTCAACACTGAAGCTTTCTTT
CDR3 protein: CASSFTGLNTEAFF
D gene: NA
V gene: TRBV7-9
clone size: NA
J gene: TRBJ1-1

CDR3 DNA: TGTGCCAGCAGTTTAGATGGTCGTGTGTCCGGGACTAGCGGAGGGGATACGCAGTATTTT
CDR3 protein: CASSLDGRVSGTSGGDTQYF
D gene: TRBD2
V gene: TRBV27
clone size: NA
J gene: TRBJ2-3

CDR3 DNA: TGTGCCAGCAGTTTTTCAACGGTAGGCACAGATACGCAGTATTTT
CDR3 protein: CASSFSTVGTDTQYF
D gene: NA
V gene: TRBV28
clone size: NA
J gene: TRBJ2-3